This T cell receptor beta chain is drawn from a study of post-analysis software for immune sequencing data. About the research overall: Relapsing-remitting, secondary progressive and progressive-relapsing multiple sclerosis courses were included.

V dropped 3 bases and J dropped 7 bases, with 16 bases sitting between them. This CDR3 region has 15 residues. As to this clonotype: What it recognizes is unknown.

Study-wide points: Controls significantly exceeded multiple sclerosis patients in normalized Chao1 diversity. Five TRBV segments, TRBV5-6, TRBV5-1 and TRBV20-1 among them, were found more frequent in patients than controls. Samples from one preparation batch, clustered by F measure, grouped strongly together.

Unique-molecular-identifier-tagged TCR beta cDNA libraries were used. Yield was roughly 0.5 million cDNA molecules from about 1 to 10 million T cells. TCRdb itself ran the PCR reads through MiXCR, one entry per CDR3 protein. The repertoire has approximately 570,000 distinct CDR3 sequences, about 44% of them found once; the top ten carry about 1.5%. V and J are TRBV12-3 or TRBV12-4 and TRBJ2-1, with a possible D match to TRBD2 (6 bases). The sequence was obtained from a girl between 10 and 17 years old with multiple sclerosis. Sequencing was carried out using blood. CDR3 bases: TGTGCCAGCAGTTTTCGTCAGGGAGGAGGGAATGAGCAGTTCTTC. Amino acid sequence: CASSFRQGGGNEQFF.